This T cell receptor beta chain was captured by sequencing in a study of cytomegalovirus exposure and HLA in healthy donors. About the study: It was reported in a later analysis that the roughly 120 validation repertoires used the same platform as the 666 first-cohort repertoires. Overall study results and limits: The study recorded fewer than 200 TCR beta chains that were cytomegalovirus-associated. The classifier reportedly diagnosed cytomegalovirus status with high specificity and sensitivity. In vitro experiments confirmed that a few CMV-associated chains were specific for CMV antigens.

About this clone: Its antigen is undetermined.

This CDR3 spans 16 amino acids. With 3 bases removed from V and 4 bases from J, the gap between germline ends came to 16 bases. CDR1 SGHRS and CDR2 YFSETQ come from the germline V gene. Only in-frame clones appear in the TCRdb table, and some are missing; sequencing was by immunoSEQ multiplex PCR. The sample contains 150,000 or so clones, 85% of which appear only once. The sample comprised PBMCs. The chain employs TRBV5-1 and TRBJ2-2, with D possibly being TRBD2 (6 bases). The TCR was taken from a man under 40 in good health and CMV-seropositive. CDR3 residues: CASSWDSPAVTGELFF. As DNA, the CDR3 is TGCGCCAGCAGCTGGGACTCCCCCGCGGTCACCGGGGAGCTGTTTTTT.